This paragraph reports one T cell receptor beta chain. Its specificity is not known. The CDR3 is 11 residues long. V shed 7 bases and J shed 8 bases, with 8 bases lying between them. Germline lookup yields CDR1 LGHNA and CDR2 YNFKEQ. The entry originates in a study of graft-versus-host responses after intestinal transplantation. Profiled with immunoSEQ multiplex PCR; TCRdb holds only in-frame clones, not every one. The sample carries 65,000 to 90,000 clones, less than 95% recorded once. This chain links TRBV4-2 with TRBJ1-4; weak D call: TRBD1 (6 bases). This clonotype was sampled from a human donor who was the organ donor for an intestinal transplant. The material sequenced was unstimulated CD8+ T cells sorted from spleen or lymph node cells, taken before transplant. CDR3 nucleotide sequence: TGTGCCAGCACCCAGGGGGAAAAACTGTTTTTT. Its translation: CASTQGEKLFF.